This T cell receptor beta chain was captured in a study of blood T cell repertoires in COVID-19. As for the study in general: The analysed material was cDNA or gDNA that came from T cells, B-cell-depleted T cells, or PBMCs.

CDR1 is LGHDT, CDR2 YNNKEL, per germline (reference sequence). This CDR3 has 13 residues. Trimming shortened V by 6 bases and J by 4 bases, and 10 bases separated the two germline ends. Original analysis: Quantification of nucleated cells was approximated via reference gene primer amplification. Repertoires were generated with immunoSEQ multiplex PCR, while TCRdb's copy carries only in-frame clones and drops some. The V and J calls and the clone size are those of that table, but D and trimming were determined from the DNA. The sample consists of some 220,000 clones, about 80% of them appearing once. Sequencing was carried out using peripheral blood. The chain links TRBV3-1 (or the pseudogene TRBV3-2) to TRBJ1-3; D is ambiguous. The receptor was derived from a woman in her sixties with acute or convalescent COVID-19. The CDR3 DNA reads TGTGCCAGCAGTCTTCTACAGGGAAACACCATATATTTT. As protein: CASSLLQGNTIYF.